This T cell receptor beta chain was sequenced in a study of blood T cell repertoires in COVID-19. Looking at the study overall: Researchers got acute and convalescent COVID-19 samples from the United States, Italy and Spain. The cDNA or gDNA used as material had been derived from T cells, B-cell-depleted T cells, or PBMCs.

As originally analysed: Scientists estimated how many nucleated cells there were by amplifying reference gene primers. Profiled with immunoSEQ multiplex PCR; TCRdb holds only in-frame clones, not every one. For V, J and clone size, that table is used; D and trimming come from the DNA. The repertoire holds approximately 140,000 clones, with about 86% as singletons. Germline V lookup: CDR1 ENHRY, CDR2 SYGVKD. The V gene lost 3 bases and the J gene lost 0 bases, with 9 bases spanning the gap. The length of the CDR3 is 15 residues. The sequencing sample was made of peripheral blood. The receptor was isolated from a man aged 65-85 years with acute or convalescent COVID-19. The chain couples TRBV10-3 to TRBJ2-1; D unresolved. CDR3 in DNA: TGTGCCATCAGTGACGCTCCGAGCTCCTACAATGAGCAGTTCTTC. It is translated as CAISDAPSSYNEQFF.